A single sample is the source of the 2 T cell receptor beta chains below, sequenced in a study of T cell responses to AZD1222 COVID-19 vaccine. TCRdb keeps only in-frame clones here, not all; method: immunoSEQ multiplex PCR. The table shows 110,000 to 150,000 clones, with about 92% occurring only once. The source material was peripheral blood, sampled after recovery from COVID-19. Source of these receptors: an adult who had recovered from COVID-19.

The V and J genes are TRBV20-1 and TRBJ2-1; D perhaps matches TRBD2 (5 bases). V gave up 3 bases and J gave up 9 bases, with 27 bases separating them. Germline lookup yields CDR1 DFQATT and CDR2 SNEGSKA (reference sequence). This CDR3 comprises 17 residues. The CDR3 region has the DNA TGCAGTGCTAGTAACGCTATGCTAGAGAGGGTTTCGGGTGAGCAGTTCTTC. Its translation: CSASNAMLERVSGEQFF.

The chain uses TRBV29-1 and TRBJ2-7; TRBD1 agrees at 8 bases. This CDR3 is built from 17 residues. The germline gives CDR1 SQVTM, CDR2 ANQGSEA. V dropped 0 bases and J dropped 2; count of bases not matched to a gene: 12. CDR3 sequence reads: CSVEDEGSGTGPYEQYF. CDR3 DNA sequence: TGCAGCGTTGAAGATGAAGGTTCGGGGACAGGTCCCTACGAGCAGTACTTC.